This passage covers 28 T cell receptor beta chains from one sample sequenced in a study of T cells of healthy individuals. TCRdb itself ran the 5' RACE reads through MiXCR, one entry per CDR3 protein. Among about 96,000 distinct CDR3 sequences, approximately 18% were seen once, and the ten largest hold roughly 6.2%. Receptors originate from a human donor in good health.

This clonotype was detected a few times. The gene calls are TRBV3-1 and TRBJ1-2; 7 bases line up with TRBD1. CDR3 length: 17 amino acids. V trimming: 5 bases; J trimming: 4 bases; junction bases outside the gene matches: 16. CDR1 is LGHDT, CDR2 YNNKEL, per germline (reference sequence). The CDR3 reads CASSSHSTGQRTYGYTF. In DNA, the CDR3 is TGTGCCAGCAGCTCCCACTCGACAGGGCAGAGGACCTATGGCTACACCTTC.

Ten or more counts support this clonotype. The rearrangement uses TRBV6-4 and TRBJ2-3; 7 bases fit TRBD1. Germline V gene sequence: CDR1 MRHNA, CDR2 SNTAGT. Unmatched junction bases numbered 7, after V lost 5 bases and J lost 8 bases. There are 13 residues in the CDR3. CDR3 amino acids: CASSTGARGTQYF. The CDR3 DNA reads as TGTGCCAGCAGTACAGGGGCCCGGGGTACGCAGTATTTT.

A word on this clonotype: Just one base apart from a much larger clone, this may be a read error. J is TRBJ1-1 and V is TRBV28; D ambiguous. The CDR3 consists of 12 residues. Per germline, CDR1 MDHEN and CDR2 SYDVKM. For the CDR3, the DNA is TGTGCCAGCAGGACTTTGAACACTGAAGCTTTATTT. Its translation: CASRTLNTEALF. Full variable domain (rest looked up from reference TRBV28 and TRBJ1-1): DVKVTQSSRYLVKRTGEKVFLECVQDMDHENMFWYRQDPGLGLRLIYFSYDVKMKEKGDIPEGYSVSREKKERFSLILESASTNQTSMYLCASRTLNTEALFGQGTRLTVV.

Ten or more counts support this clonotype. The chain recombines TRBV29-1 with TRBJ2-2; 9 bases fit TRBD2. Per the germline V gene, CDR1 is SQVTM and CDR2 is ANQGSEA. The CDR3 has 16 amino acids. V was pared by 7 bases and J by 4 bases, with 13 bases of the junction left unmatched. The CDR3, as DNA: TGCAGCGCCCAACCCGGGACTAGCACTGGCACCGGGGAGCTGTTTTTT. This codes for CSAQPGTSTGTGELFF.

This rearrangement joins TRBV28 to TRBJ2-5; either TRBD1 or TRBD2 may supply D (5 bases each). Trimming took 5 bases from V and 1 from J, leaving 11 bases between them. Per germline, CDR1 MDHEN and CDR2 SYDVKM. The CDR3 runs to 14 residues. CDR3 DNA: TGTGCCAGCAGTCCGGCAGGGAGCCAAGAGACCCAGTACTTC. This translates into CASSPAGSQETQYF.

The table lists this clonotype with many counts. This chain connects TRBV3-1 to TRBJ2-1; the D is unclear. The CDR3 totals 15 residues. Per germline, CDR1 LGHDT and CDR2 YNNKEL (reference sequence). Trimming cost V 0 bases and J 2 bases, with 8 bases left between them. The CDR3 sequence is CASSQDSEPYNEQFF. In DNA form, the CDR3 reads TGTGCCAGCAGCCAAGACTCAGAACCCTACAATGAGCAGTTCTTC.

This clonotype was recorded at least ten times. The chain joins TRBV28 to TRBJ2-5; 8 nucleotides agree with TRBD1. CDR3 size: 12 residues. The junction had 6 bases not matched to a gene; V was cut back by 10 bases and J by 5 bases. The germline V gene has CDR1 MDHEN and CDR2 SYDVKM. CDR3 coding DNA: TGTGCCATTCAGACAGGGGACGAGACCCAGTACTTC. Translation gives CAIQTGDETQYF. Full variable domain (remainder filled in from reference TRBV28 and TRBJ2-5): DVKVTQSSRYLVKRTGEKVFLECVQDMDHENMFWYRQDPGLGLRLIYFSYDVKMKEKGDIPEGYSVSREKKERFSLILESASTNQTSMYLCAIQTGDETQYFGPGTRLLVL.

This clonotype was seen at least ten times. The chain couples TRBV28 to TRBJ2-3, with D unresolved. Trimming cost V 6 bases and J 7 bases, with 14 bases left between them. Germline V gene data show CDR1 as MDHEN and CDR2 as SYDVKM. The CDR3 consists of 13 residues. The DNA of the CDR3 is TGTGCCAGCAGAGGTCTAACGGATCATACGCAGTATTTT. This sequence encodes CASRGLTDHTQYF.

This clonotype was seen a few times. The chain couples TRBV7-2 to TRBJ2-3; 7 bases fit TRBD1. V lost 1 base, J lost 2 bases, and 6 bases stayed unmatched. The CDR3 spans 16 residues. Germline V gives CDR1 SGHTA, CDR2 FQGNSA. As DNA, the CDR3 is TGTGCCAGCAGCTTAGAGGACAGGTGGATCACAGATACGCAGTATTTT. It encodes CASSLEDRWITDTQYF.

This sequence joins TRBV28 and TRBJ2-7; 7 positions match TRBD1. The CDR3 loop spans 16 amino acids. The junction had 13 bases not matched to a gene; V was cut back by 5 bases and J by 3 bases. Germline V gives CDR1 MDHEN, CDR2 SYDVKM. The DNA for the CDR3 is TGTGCCAGCAGTGTAAGGGACAGCCAAACTCACTACGAGCAGTACTTC. Its translation: CASSVRDSQTHYEQYF.

This clonotype was counted between two and nine times. V usage is TRBV6-1 and J usage is TRBJ1-1; D unresolved. CDR1 MNHNS and CDR2 SASEGT come from the germline V gene. V was cut by 7 bases and J by 6 bases, with 24 bases left in between. This CDR3 spans 16 amino acids. As DNA, the CDR3 is TGTGCCAGCACTGGAGAAAACAGTGGAGGAAGGCCTGAAGCTTTCTTT. Its translation is CASTGENSGGRPEAFF.

This clonotype occurred many times. The rearrangement links TRBV7-9 to TRBJ2-7; perhaps TRBD1 as D (5 bases). V lost 5 bases and J lost 6, with 20 bases in between. This CDR3 comprises 15 residues. The V gene's germline CDR1 is SEHNR and CDR2 FQNEAQ (reference sequence). This chain's CDR3 is CASSPMAGIWSEQYF. In nucleotides, the CDR3 is TGTGCCAGCAGCCCTATGGCAGGGATTTGGAGCGAGCAGTACTTC.

The genes are TRBV20-1 and TRBJ2-3; D is perhaps TRBD1 (6 bases). Germline CDR1 is DFQATT and CDR2 is SNEGSKA (reference sequence). The CDR3 extends over 14 amino acids. Between the trimmed V and J ends, which lost 6 bases and 0 bases, there was a span of 13 bases. CDR3: CSANQDRSTDTQYF. CDR3 in DNA: TGCAGTGCCAACCAGGACAGAAGCACAGATACGCAGTATTTT.

There are many counts of this clonotype. The chain employs TRBV20-1 and TRBJ1-1; D gene ambiguous. V was trimmed by 1 base and J by 3 bases, leaving 12 bases between them. CDR1 and CDR2 (germline): DFQATT, SNEGSKA (reference sequence). The CDR3 length is 14 residues. The CDR3: CSARAALKDTEAFF. The CDR3 DNA follows: TGCAGTGCTAGAGCGGCGTTGAAGGACACTGAAGCTTTCTTT.

This sequence joins TRBV27 and TRBJ1-4; possible D gene TRBD1, 5 bases. This CDR3 contains 16 residues. Per germline, CDR1 MNHEY and CDR2 SMNVEV (reference sequence). The germline V and J ends were trimmed by 0 bases and 4 bases, with 12 bases remaining between them. The CDR3 loop is CASSLSLLGGNEKLFF. The CDR3 DNA follows: TGTGCCAGCAGTTTATCGCTGTTGGGGGGTAATGAAAAACTGTTTTTT.

This clonotype was seen only a few times. The chain couples TRBV9 to TRBJ2-7; D is unclear. The CDR3 spans 12 residues. V gave up 4 bases and J gave up 2 bases, with 7 bases separating them. Germline lookup yields CDR1 SGDLS and CDR2 YYNGEE. The CDR3 reads CASSPGTYEQYF. In DNA form, the CDR3 reads TGTGCCAGCAGCCCCGGAACCTACGAGCAGTACTTC.

This clonotype came up many times. As DNA, the CDR3 is TGTGCCAGCAGACGCGGGCCCTACGAGCAGTACTTC. This gives the protein CASRRGPYEQYF. The chain recombines TRBV6-2 or TRBV6-3 with TRBJ2-7, with a weak D call TRBD2 (5 bases). Germline CDR1 reads MNHEY; CDR2 reads SVGEGT. Trimming took off 6 bases at V and 2 bases at J, with 8 bases between the two ends. The CDR3 length is 12 residues.

The V call is TRBV24-1, the J call TRBJ2-1; perhaps TRBD1 as D (6 bases). Germline V gives CDR1 KGHDR, CDR2 SFDVKD. V dropped 0 bases and J dropped 6 bases, with 14 bases sitting between them. The CDR3 is made up of 16 amino acids. CDR3 DNA sequence: TGTGCCACCAGTGATTTGGGGGGCACTAAACCCAATGAGCAGTTCTTC. Its translation: CATSDLGGTKPNEQFF.

This clonotype was observed a few times. The chain joins TRBV18 to TRBJ2-1, with 7 bases matching TRBD2. There are 13 residues in the CDR3. Trimming cost V 4 bases and J 12 bases; bases outside gene matches: 9. The germline V gene has CDR1 KGHSH and CDR2 LQKENI. For the CDR3, the DNA is TGTGCCAGCTCACAGGTCGACGGGGGGAGGCAGTTCTTC. Its translation is CASSQVDGGRQFF.

The chain employs TRBV6-6 and TRBJ2-7, with D unclear. This CDR3 contains 13 residues. Germline CDR1 reads MNHNY; CDR2 reads SVGAGI (reference sequence). V was cut by 5 bases and J by 2 bases, with 10 bases left in between. CDR3 region: CASSPTRAYEQYF. For the CDR3, the DNA is TGTGCCAGCAGTCCCACCAGAGCCTACGAGCAGTACTTC.

This clonotype was detected many times. The rearrangement joins TRBV20-1 to TRBJ2-3, with 9 bases fitting TRBD2. The CDR3 length is 15 residues. The V gene end was trimmed by 6 bases and the J gene end by 2 bases; junction bases not matched to a gene: 9. CDR1 is DFQATT and CDR2 is SNEGSKA in the germline V gene (reference sequence). CDR3 sequence (DNA): TGCAGTGCCAAAACGGGACTAGCAGACACAGATACGCAGTATTTT. Protein sequence: CSAKTGLADTDTQYF.

This clonotype was detected ten times or more. The rearrangement links TRBV29-1 to TRBJ1-3, with 8 bases fitting TRBD1. V lost 6 bases, J lost 2 bases, and 3 bases stayed unmatched. This CDR3 has 13 amino acids. Germline loops: CDR1 SQVTM, CDR2 ANQGSEA. CDR3 loop: CSVGTGAGNTIYF. The CDR3, as DNA: TGCAGCGTCGGGACAGGCGCTGGAAACACCATATATTTT.

This chain links TRBV7-8 with TRBJ2-3; D uncertain. Germline loops: CDR1 SGHVS, CDR2 FQNEAQ. CDR3 length equals 12 residues. Trimming removed 9 bases at V and 0 bases at J, with 7 bases between. For the CDR3, the DNA is TGTGCCAGTTCAGAAAGCACAGATACGCAGTATTTT. This codes for CASSESTDTQYF. The full variable domain, with the rest looked up from reference TRBV7-8 and TRBJ2-3, is GAGVSQSPRYKVAKRGQDVALRCDPISGHVSLFWYQQALGQGPEFLTYFQNEAQLDKSGLPSDRFFAERPEGSVSTLKIQRTQQEDSAVYLCASSESTDTQYFGPGTRLTVL.

This clonotype was counted many times. J is TRBJ2-6 and V is TRBV18; D is unresolved. Trimming took off 2 bases at V and 4 bases at J, with 6 bases between the two ends. Looked up from germline, CDR1 is KGHSH and CDR2 is LQKENI. This CDR3 spans 14 amino acids. The CDR3 nucleotides are TGTGCCAGCTCACCAGGGTACGGGGCCAACGTCCTGACTTTC. Translating it yields CASSPGYGANVLTF.

This clonotype was found a few times. This rearrangement joins TRBV10-3 to TRBJ2-1; D possibly uses TRBD1 or TRBD2 (5 bases each). The CDR3 has 15 residues. V lost 3 bases and J lost 0, with 9 bases in between. CDR1 and CDR2 (germline): ENHRY, SYGVKD. CDR3 nucleotides: TGTGCCATCAGTGAACGGGACCCCTCCTACAATGAGCAGTTCTTC. Protein product: CAISERDPSYNEQFF.

This chain connects TRBV7-9 to TRBJ1-3; D may be TRBD1 (5 bases). The CDR3 sequence is 13 residues long. CDR1 SEHNR and CDR2 FQNEAQ come from the germline V gene (reference sequence). Trimming took off 5 bases at V and 8 bases at J, with 13 bases between the two ends. The DNA of the CDR3 is TGTGCCAGCAGCGGAGGTGGGGGTGACACCATATATTTT. This encodes CASSGGGGDTIYF.

The chain is built from TRBV20-1 and TRBJ2-3, with D unclear. V was trimmed by 1 base and J by 2 bases, leaving 13 bases between them. From germline, CDR1 is DFQATT and CDR2 SNEGSKA (reference sequence). The CDR3 is 15 residues long. The CDR3: CSARAQLDHTDTQYF. The CDR3 region has the DNA TGCAGTGCTAGAGCCCAGTTGGACCACACAGATACGCAGTATTTT.

In its sample, this clonotype was seen a few times. The chain uses TRBV20-1 and TRBJ2-7; maybe TRBD2 (5 bases). Germline V lookup: CDR1 DFQATT, CDR2 SNEGSKA (reference sequence). This CDR3 has 13 amino acids. Trimming removed 3 bases from V and 2 bases from J, with 11 bases in between. The CDR3 spells CSASQREAYEQYF. The DNA of the CDR3 is TGCAGTGCTAGTCAACGGGAAGCCTACGAGCAGTACTTC.